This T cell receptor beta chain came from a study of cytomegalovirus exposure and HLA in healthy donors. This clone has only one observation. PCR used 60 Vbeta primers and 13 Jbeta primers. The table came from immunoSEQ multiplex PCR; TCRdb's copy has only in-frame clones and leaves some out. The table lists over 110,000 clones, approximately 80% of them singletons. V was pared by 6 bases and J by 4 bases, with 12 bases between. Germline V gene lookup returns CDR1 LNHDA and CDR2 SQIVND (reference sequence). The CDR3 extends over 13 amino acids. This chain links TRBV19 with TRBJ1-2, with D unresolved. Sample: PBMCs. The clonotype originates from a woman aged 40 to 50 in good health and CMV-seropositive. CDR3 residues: CASRPRGGYGYTF. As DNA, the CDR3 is TGTGCCAGTAGACCGAGAGGAGGCTATGGCTACACCTTC.